Listed below are T cell receptor beta chains from one sample, sequenced in a study of cytomegalovirus exposure and HLA in healthy donors. Measured with immunoSEQ multiplex PCR; TCRdb has only the in-frame clones, and not every one. The table has 100,000 to 150,000 clones, roughly 90% seen once. The specimen was PBMCs. These receptors all come from a young woman in good health and CMV-seronegative. Each CDR3 is given with its conserved first and last residue. D genes are given only for firm matches. Only some rows state a clone size, as once, few, many or a class for expanded clones.

CDR3 protein	CDR3 DNA	D gene	clone size	V gene	J gene
CASNTGVHNEQFF	TGTGCCAGCAATACGGGGGTCCACAATGAGCAGTTCTTC	NA	NA	TRBV21-1	TRBJ2-1
CAISGTVQETQYF	TGTGCCATCTCTGGGACAGTTCAAGAGACCCAGTACTTC	TRBD1	NA	TRBV10-3	TRBJ2-5
CASSLAQGEKLFF	TGCGCCAGCAGCCTGGCGCAGGGAGAAAAACTGTTTTTT	NA	once	TRBV5-1	TRBJ1-4
CASSLGQGNYGYTF	TGTGCCAGCAGCTTAGGACAGGGTAACTATGGCTACACCTTC	TRBD1	NA	TRBV7-8	TRBJ1-2
CAWSAHLAVGTDTQYF	TGTGCCTGGAGCGCCCATCTAGCGGTTGGCACAGATACGCAGTATTTT	TRBD2	NA	TRBV30	TRBJ2-3
CASSYEGLAPTYEQYF	TGTGCCAGCAGTTACGAGGGACTAGCGCCGACCTACGAGCAGTACTTC	TRBD2	NA	TRBV6-5	TRBJ2-7
CASSPDRAYEQYF	TGTGCCAGCAGTCCCGACAGGGCCTACGAGCAGTACTTC	TRBD1	once	TRBV6-1	TRBJ2-7
CASSLGGEHEQYF	TGTGCCAGCAGCTTGGGCGGGGAGCACGAGCAGTACTTC	NA	NA	TRBV5-4	TRBJ2-7
CASSLAGQGSYEQYF	TGTGCCAGCAGCTTGGCCGGACAGGGCTCCTACGAGCAGTACTTC	TRBD1	once	TRBV5-5	TRBJ2-7
CASSSPKGILAGLSYNEQFF	TGTGCCAGCAGCTCCCCGAAGGGAATACTAGCGGGTCTCTCCTACAATGAGCAGTTCTTC	TRBD2	once	TRBV7-3	TRBJ2-1